The present entry profiles one TCR beta chain with its context. Germline CDR1 SGDLS, CDR2 YYNGEE. V dropped 5 bases and J dropped 3 bases, with 17 bases sitting between them. This CDR3 contains 15 residues. These data belong to a study of blood T cell repertoires in COVID-19. The overall study: The United States, Italy and Spain provided the acute and convalescent COVID-19 samples. Sources were T cells, B-cell-depleted T cells, or PBMCs; the material itself was cDNA or gDNA.

Per the original methods: Quantification of nucleated cells was approximated via reference gene primer amplification. TCRdb's copy holds only in-frame clones and misses some; the assay was immunoSEQ multiplex PCR. V, J and clone size were drawn from that table, and D and trimming were deduced from the DNA. The sample comprises some 220,000 clones, more than 75% of which are singletons, and under 3.5% rests with the top ten. The chain employs TRBV9 and TRBJ1-2, with D unclear. The sample comprised peripheral blood. This TCR was recovered from a man over 45 who had recovered from COVID-19. Here the CDR3 reads CASSLGEALDYGYTF. CDR3 coding DNA: TGTGCCAGCAGTTTGGGAGAGGCCCTCGACTATGGCTACACCTTC.